The 30 T cell receptor beta chains given below trace back to one sample, sequenced in a study of cytomegalovirus exposure and HLA in healthy donors. PCR was performed using 60 Vbeta and 13 Jbeta primers. Data came from immunoSEQ multiplex PCR; TCRdb stores just in-frame clones and leaves some out. The sample consists of about 130,000 clones, roughly 83% of them appearing once. Sequencing input: PBMCs. The receptors were gathered from a girl aged 2-10 years in good health and CMV-seronegative.

The gene calls are TRBV2 and TRBJ1-1; D is perhaps TRBD1 (6 bases). The length of the CDR3 is 17 residues. The V and J ends lost 0 bases and 3 bases respectively, with 17 bases between them. Per the germline V gene, CDR1 is SNHLY and CDR2 is FYNNEI. CDR3 in DNA: TGTGCCAGCAGTGAAGCGCTTCGGCAGGGGAAGCACACTGAAGCTTTCTTT. Translated: CASSEALRQGKHTEAFF. The variable domain in full, with the rest retrieved from reference TRBV2 and TRBJ1-1, is EPEVTQTPSHQVTQMGQEVILRCVPISNHLYFYWYRQILGQKVEFLVSFYNNEISEKSEIFDDQFSVERPDGSNFTLKIRSTKLEDSAMYFCASSEALRQGKHTEAFFGQGTRLTVV.

A word on this clone: At one of its ends the junction is not consistent with the germline gene, which may arise from a read error. This sequence joins TRBV19 and TRBJ2-2; 8 nucleotides match TRBD2. The CDR3 is 15 amino acids. The V gene's germline CDR1 is LNHDA and CDR2 SQIVND (reference sequence). The CDR3 here is CASSSQRESTGELFF. CDR3 DNA sequence: TGTGCCAGCAGTAGTCAGCGGGAGAGCACCGGGGAGCTGTTTTTT.

This chain connects TRBV2 to TRBJ2-7, with 7 bases matching TRBD2. There are 13 residues in the CDR3. The trim removed 3 bases at V and 5 bases at J, leaving 4 bases unmatched. The germline gives CDR1 SNHLY, CDR2 FYNNEI. This chain's CDR3 is CASSERESDEQYF. The CDR3 nucleotides read TGTGCCAGCAGTGAGCGGGAGTCCGACGAGCAGTACTTC.

The V and J genes are TRBV30 and TRBJ2-7; 9 bases are a match to TRBD2. In germline, CDR1 is GTSNPN, CDR2 SVGIG (reference sequence). This CDR3 is built from 13 residues. The CDR3 DNA sequence: TGTTGCGCGGGAGGGGACTCTCGACGAGAGCAGTACTTC. This encodes CCAGGDSRREQYF.

The V call is TRBV6-1, the J call TRBJ2-7; TRBD2 aligns across 7 bases. The V gene's germline CDR1 is MNHNS and CDR2 SASEGT. The CDR3 is made up of 17 amino acids. The junction had 11 bases not matched to a gene; V was cut back by 1 base and J by 2 bases. CDR3: CASSEGSVGGPPYEQYF. The CDR3 DNA reads as TGTGCCAGCAGTGAAGGGAGCGTGGGAGGGCCCCCCTACGAGCAGTACTTC.

The V call is TRBV6-4, the J call TRBJ2-2, with D hard to call. The CDR3 covers 14 residues. The V gene lost 0 bases and the J gene lost 6 bases, with 8 bases spanning the gap. In germline, CDR1 is MRHNA, CDR2 SNTAGT. Here the CDR3 DNA reads TGTGCCAGCAGTGACTCATCCGCGTCCGGGGAGCTGTTTTTT. The encoded protein is CASSDSSASGELFF.

The CDR3 loop is CASSKQGTFQETQYF. CDR3 DNA: TGTGCCAGCAGTAAACAGGGGACCTTCCAAGAGACCCAGTACTTC. This chain uses TRBV7-3 with TRBJ2-5; TRBD1 aligns across 7 bases. Germline CDR1 SGHTA, CDR2 FQGTGA. This CDR3 is 15 amino acids long. Germline trimming cut 6 bases from V and 1 base from J; bases unmatched to any gene: 8.

The rearrangement joins TRBV28 to TRBJ2-7; 11 bases line up with TRBD1. Trimming cost V 3 bases and J 3 bases; bases outside gene matches: 1. The CDR3 has 14 residues. CDR1 MDHEN and CDR2 SYDVKM come from the germline V gene. The DNA of the CDR3 is TGTGCCAGCAGTTTCGGGACAGGGGGCTACGAGCAGTACTTC. Translated: CASSFGTGGYEQYF.

CDR3 sequence reads: CASSRNRGSANEKLFF. For the CDR3, the DNA is TGTGCCAGTAGTCGGAACAGGGGGTCGGCTAATGAAAAACTGTTTTTT. This chain links TRBV19 with TRBJ1-4, with 8 bases lining up with TRBD1. This CDR3 spans 16 amino acids. The J segment lost 3 bases and the V segment lost 5 bases, leaving 8 bases of the junction unmatched. Germline CDR1 is LNHDA and CDR2 is SQIVND (reference sequence).

About this clone itself: Compared with germline, one end of the junction differs, possibly owing to a read error. J is TRBJ1-4 and V is TRBV7-9, with TRBD1 matching over 7 bases. Germline CDR1 and CDR2: SEHNR and FQNEAQ (reference sequence). The CDR3 runs to 16 residues. CDR3 sequence reads: CSSSPLRTGSNEKLFF. The CDR3 coding sequence is TGTTCCAGCAGCCCTCTACGGACAGGAAGTAATGAAAAACTGTTTTTT.

V is TRBV6-1 and J is TRBJ2-5, with a weak D call TRBD1 (6 bases). The J call may be wrong; the DNA end is better matched by TRBJ2-7. In germline, CDR1 is MNHNS, CDR2 SASEGT. The CDR3 is 16 amino acids. The CDR3 region is CASSEDSRGTPYEQYF. The CDR3 DNA reads as TGTGCCAGCAGTGAAGATAGCAGGGGCACACCCTACGAGCAGTACTTC.

The V gene is TRBV4-1, the J gene TRBJ2-2, with 11 bases lining up with TRBD2. The CDR3 runs 19 residues. J lost 0 bases, V lost 4 bases, and 10 bases had no gene match. Germline V lookup: CDR1 MGHRA, CDR2 YSYEKL. In nucleotides, the CDR3 is TGCGCCAGCAGCCTAATCCCACTAGCGGGAGCGTCGAACACCGGGGAGCTGTTTTTT. This sequence encodes CASSLIPLAGASNTGELFF.

V gene TRBV2 combines with J gene TRBJ2-7; D gene uncertain. Germline loops: CDR1 SNHLY, CDR2 FYNNEI. Trimming removed 8 bases from V and 1 base from J, with 12 bases in between. This CDR3 comprises 13 residues. In nucleotides, the CDR3 is TGTGCCAGCCGCCCCCAGAAATCCTACGAGCAGTACTTC. Protein: CASRPQKSYEQYF. The variable domain in full, with the rest retrieved from reference TRBV2 and TRBJ2-7, is EPEVTQTPSHQVTQMGQEVILRCVPISNHLYFYWYRQILGQKVEFLVSFYNNEISEKSEIFDDQFSVERPDGSNFTLKIRSTKLEDSAMYFCASRPQKSYEQYFGPGTRLTVT.

The chain combines TRBV13 with TRBJ1-1; 8 bases fit TRBD1. This CDR3 has 15 residues. Germline V gene lookup returns CDR1 PRHDT and CDR2 FYEKMQ (reference sequence). Losses at the gene ends were 0 bases for V and 4 bases for J; bases not matched to a gene: 4. The CDR3 DNA reads as TGTGCCAGCAGCTTAGGGGGGGACAGGAGCACTGAAGCTTTCTTT. This sequence encodes CASSLGGDRSTEAFF.

The chain is built from TRBV7-2 and TRBJ1-1, with a tentative D call TRBD1 (5 bases). Trimming took 0 bases from V and 3 from J, leaving 8 bases between them. This CDR3 is 14 amino acids long. The V gene's germline CDR1 is SGHTA and CDR2 FQGNSA. The CDR3 is CASSLAQGDTEAFF. DNA for the CDR3: TGTGCCAGCAGCTTAGCCCAGGGCGACACTGAAGCTTTCTTT.

This clone has just a few counts. This chain uses TRBV6-6 with TRBJ1-5; possible D gene TRBD1, 5 bases. The ends were cut back, 5 bases at V and 2 bases at J, with 7 bases in the middle. Germline V gives CDR1 MNHNY, CDR2 SVGAGI (reference sequence). The length of the CDR3 is 13 residues. CDR3 sequence (DNA): TGTGCCAGCAGTCCCAGGGGCAATCAGCCCCAGCATTTT. Amino acids: CASSPRGNQPQHF.

This chain uses TRBV19 with TRBJ1-4; 7 bases align to TRBD1. Germline V gene sequence: CDR1 LNHDA, CDR2 SQIVND (reference sequence). The J segment lost 7 bases and the V segment lost 5 bases, leaving 7 bases of the junction unmatched. The CDR3 length is 14 residues. The CDR3 loop is CASSHGQDAEKLFF. CDR3 nucleotides: TGTGCCAGTAGTCACGGACAGGATGCTGAAAAACTGTTTTTT. The entire variable domain, with the rest obtained from reference TRBV19 and TRBJ1-4, is as follows: DGGITQSPKYLFRKEGQNVTLSCEQNLNHDAMYWYRQDPGQGLRLIYYSQIVNDFQKGDIAEGYSVSREKKESFPLTVTSAQKNPTAFYLCASSHGQDAEKLFFGSGTQLSVL.

The chain has TRBV4-3 and TRBJ1-1; possibly TRBD1 for D (6 bases). Deletions cut 4 bases from V and 8 bases from J, with 17 bases between. Germline loops: CDR1 LGHNA, CDR2 YSLEER. The CDR3 is 14 amino acids. CDR3 residues: CASSPTGGQREAFF. As DNA, the CDR3 is TGCGCCAGCAGCCCGACCGGCGGACAGCGAGAAGCTTTCTTT.

This clone has only one observation. The CDR3 nucleotides read TGTGCCACCAGCAGAGAAGCTGGAGGGGGCGCCGAGCAGTACTTC. This encodes CATSREAGGGAEQYF. The rearrangement uses TRBV15 and TRBJ2-7, with a possible D match to TRBD1 (7 bases). V dropped 0 bases and J dropped 6 bases, with 15 bases sitting between them. The germline gives CDR1 LNHNV, CDR2 YYDKDF (reference sequence). The CDR3 runs to 15 residues.

The rearrangement links TRBV7-2 to TRBJ1-4; 7 bases map to TRBD1. Trimming at V came to 5 bases and at J to 0 bases, leaving 12 bases not matched to a gene. The CDR3 length is 18 residues. Germline V gene data show CDR1 as SGHTA and CDR2 as FQGNSA. CDR3 protein: CASSRQGSAPTTNEKLFF. The CDR3 DNA reads as TGTGCCAGCAGCCGACAGGGAAGTGCCCCAACAACTAATGAAAAACTGTTTTTT.

This clone was seen a single time. This chain connects TRBV7-8 to TRBJ2-6, with D possibly matching TRBD1 (6 bases). Per the germline V gene, CDR1 is SGHVS and CDR2 is FQNEAQ. This CDR3 region has 17 residues. The germline V and J ends were trimmed by 2 bases and 4 bases, with 15 bases remaining between them. CDR3: CASSLTTGKAGANVLTF. The CDR3 nucleotides are TGTGCCAGCAGCTTAACCACAGGGAAAGCGGGGGCCAACGTCCTGACTTTC.

The V gene is TRBV18, the J gene TRBJ2-5; a possible D gene is TRBD2 (7 bases). The CDR3 contains 13 residues. Deletions cut 4 bases from V and 4 bases from J, with 10 bases between. Germline V gives CDR1 KGHSH, CDR2 LQKENI. The CDR3: CASSRGGGETQYF. CDR3 DNA: TGTGCCAGCTCACGGGGGGGCGGAGAGACCCAGTACTTC.

The rearrangement links TRBV15 to TRBJ2-1, with TRBD2 identical over 8 bases. V gave up 0 bases and J gave up 5 bases; unmatched junction bases: 9. Germline V CDR1 and CDR2: LNHNV, YYDKDF (reference sequence). The CDR3 runs to 17 residues. This CDR3 is CATSREVDGLADNEQFF. The CDR3 coding sequence is TGTGCCACCAGCAGAGAGGTGGATGGACTAGCCGACAATGAGCAGTTCTTC. Together with reference TRBV15 and TRBJ2-1, the CDR3 gives the full variable domain: DAMVIQNPRYQVTQFGKPVTLSCSQTLNHNVMYWYQQKSSQAPKLLFHYYDKDFNNEADTPDNFQSRRPNTSFCFLDIRSPGLGDTAMYLCATSREVDGLADNEQFFGPGTRLTVL.

V gene TRBV7-8 combines with J gene TRBJ2-1, with D unresolved. The CDR3 sequence is 16 residues long. V lost 2 bases, J lost 0 bases, and 11 bases lay in between. CDR1 SGHVS and CDR2 FQNEAQ come from the germline V gene. CDR3: CASSLSPGRSYNEQFF. Here the CDR3 DNA reads TGTGCCAGCAGCTTATCCCCAGGTCGCTCCTACAATGAGCAGTTCTTC. The full variable domain, completed using reference TRBV7-8 and TRBJ2-1, is GAGVSQSPRYKVAKRGQDVALRCDPISGHVSLFWYQQALGQGPEFLTYFQNEAQLDKSGLPSDRFFAERPEGSVSTLKIQRTQQEDSAVYLCASSLSPGRSYNEQFFGPGTRLTVL.

This clone was seen just once. The chain's CDR3 is CASSRVGGSYEQYF. The CDR3 region has the DNA TGCGCCAGCTCCCGCGTCGGGGGATCCTACGAGCAGTACTTC. The genes are TRBV5-1 and TRBJ2-7, with TRBD2 as a possible D gene (6 bases). This CDR3 is built from 14 residues. Trimming stripped 7 bases from V and 1 base from J, with 15 bases between. Germline lookup yields CDR1 SGHRS and CDR2 YFSETQ.

V is TRBV13 and J is TRBJ1-1; D gene uncertain. Between the trimmed V and J ends, which lost 1 base and 5 bases, there was a span of 14 bases. The CDR3 extends over 15 amino acids. Germline V gene data show CDR1 as PRHDT and CDR2 as FYEKMQ (reference sequence). CDR3 loop: CASSLAGILETEAFF. DNA of the CDR3: TGTGCCAGCAGCTTAGCGGGGATTTTAGAAACTGAAGCTTTCTTT.

The V gene is TRBV9, the J gene TRBJ2-7; 10 nucleotides agree with TRBD1. There are 14 residues in the CDR3. In germline, CDR1 is SGDLS, CDR2 YYNGEE. V shed 0 bases and J 4 bases; nucleotides not matched to a gene: 1. CDR3 loop: CASSVGGQGYEQYF. CDR3 nucleotides: TGTGCCAGCAGCGTAGGGGGACAGGGGTACGAGCAGTACTTC. Together with reference TRBV9 and TRBJ2-7, the CDR3 gives the full variable domain: DSGVTQTPKHLITATGQRVTLRCSPRSGDLSVYWYQQSLDQGLQFLIQYYNGEERAKGNILERFSAQQFPDLHSELNLSSLELGDSALYFCASSVGGQGYEQYFGPGTRLTVT.

The chain couples TRBV12-5 to TRBJ1-1; TRBD1 agrees at 9 bases. Germline V gene lookup returns CDR1 LGHNT and CDR2 FRNRAP. Unmatched junction bases numbered 6, after V lost 5 bases and J lost 5 bases. There are 14 residues in the CDR3. CDR3 bases: TGTGCTAGTGGTCCGACAGGGGGAAGTACTGAAGCTTTCTTT. This translates into CASGPTGGSTEAFF.

The rearrangement links TRBV19 to TRBJ2-5, with D possibly being TRBD2 (7 bases). The germline V and J ends were trimmed by 6 bases and 0 bases, with 11 bases remaining between them. The CDR3 is made up of 14 amino acids. Germline CDR1 and CDR2: LNHDA and SQIVND (reference sequence). CDR3 protein: CASSLGGDQETQYF. DNA for the CDR3: TGTGCCAGTAGCTTAGGGGGGGACCAAGAGACCCAGTACTTC.

The chain employs TRBV7-8 and TRBJ1-2; TRBD1 is a possible D gene (5 bases). This CDR3 is 19 amino acids long. Trimming shortened V by 1 base and J by 4 bases, and 25 bases separated the two germline ends. Germline V gene lookup returns CDR1 SGHVS and CDR2 FQNEAQ. The CDR3 DNA sequence: TGTGCCAGCAGCTTAGTTGTCCTCGTAGGTTTGGACACGGCCTATGGCTACACCTTC. Residues: CASSLVVLVGLDTAYGYTF.